This T cell receptor (beta chain) derives from a study of T cell repertoires in cytomegalovirus infection. Turning to the study itself: Researchers turned to recently identified HLA-C-restricted CMV epitopes as well as well-studied HLA-B-restricted ones. Shared public TCR beta signatures pointed to both CMV infection and a matching HLA type. Study-wide results and caveats: Carriers of CMV and the relevant HLA type were discriminated by public TCR beta frequency. The study found HLA-C-restricted CMV-specific TCR beta clonotypes dominating the ex vivo response.

One entry per CDR3 protein, called by TCRdb with MiXCR from the reads. The sample shows about 110,000 distinct CDR3 sequences, around 28% of them seen only once. This clonotype was counted between two and nine times. Antigen: not known. V was pared by 1 base and J by 0 bases, with 18 bases between. CDR1 SEHNR and CDR2 FQNEAQ come from the germline V gene (reference sequence). This CDR3 contains 18 residues. This receptor was taken from a human donor in good health (CMV status not recorded). Some clones in this sample may be carry-over from other donors' samples. This sample comprised CD8+ T cells from cultured PBMCs, obtained from culture after CMV antigen stimulation. This sequence joins TRBV7-9 and TRBJ1-1; TRBD1 is a possible D gene (6 bases). CDR3 protein: CASSLDGYKGHLNTEAFF. CDR3 nucleotides: TGTGCCAGCAGCTTAGACGGATATAAGGGACATTTGAACACTGAAGCTTTCTTT.